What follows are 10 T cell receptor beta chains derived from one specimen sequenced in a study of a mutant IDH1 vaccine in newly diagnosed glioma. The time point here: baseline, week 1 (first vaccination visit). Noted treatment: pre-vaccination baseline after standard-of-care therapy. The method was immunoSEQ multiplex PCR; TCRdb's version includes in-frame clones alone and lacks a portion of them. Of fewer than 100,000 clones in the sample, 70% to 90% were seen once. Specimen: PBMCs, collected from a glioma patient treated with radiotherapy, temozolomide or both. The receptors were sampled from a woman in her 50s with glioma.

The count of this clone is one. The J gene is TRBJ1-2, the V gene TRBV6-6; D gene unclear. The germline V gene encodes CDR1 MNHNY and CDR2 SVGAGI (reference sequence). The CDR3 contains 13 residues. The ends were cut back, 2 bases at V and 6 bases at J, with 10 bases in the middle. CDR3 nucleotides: TGTGCCAGCAGTTACGACCCCGGCAATGGCTACACCTTC. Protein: CASSYDPGNGYTF.

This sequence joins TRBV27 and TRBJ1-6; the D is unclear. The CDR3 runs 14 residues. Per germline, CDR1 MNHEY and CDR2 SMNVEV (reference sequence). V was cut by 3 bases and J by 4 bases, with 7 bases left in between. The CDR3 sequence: CASSLVPYNSPLHF. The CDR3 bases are TGTGCCAGCAGTTTGGTCCCATATAATTCACCCCTCCACTTT.

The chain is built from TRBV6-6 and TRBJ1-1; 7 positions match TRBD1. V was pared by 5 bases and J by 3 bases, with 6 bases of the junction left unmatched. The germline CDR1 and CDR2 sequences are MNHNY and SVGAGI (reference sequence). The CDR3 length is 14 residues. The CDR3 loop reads CASSGAQGDTEAFF. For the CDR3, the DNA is TGTGCCAGCAGTGGAGCCCAGGGGGACACTGAAGCTTTCTTT.

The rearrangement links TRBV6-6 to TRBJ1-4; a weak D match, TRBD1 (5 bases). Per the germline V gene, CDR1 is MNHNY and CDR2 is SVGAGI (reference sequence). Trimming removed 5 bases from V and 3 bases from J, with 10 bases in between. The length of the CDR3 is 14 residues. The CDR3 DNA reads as TGTGCCAGCAGTCCCTCAGGGTCTAATGAAAAACTGTTTTTT. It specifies CASSPSGSNEKLFF.

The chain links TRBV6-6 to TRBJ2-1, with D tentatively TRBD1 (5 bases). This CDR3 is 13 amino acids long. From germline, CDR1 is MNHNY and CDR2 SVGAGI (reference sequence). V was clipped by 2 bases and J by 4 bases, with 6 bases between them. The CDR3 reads CASSYDRYNEQFF. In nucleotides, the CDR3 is TGTGCCAGCAGTTACGACAGATACAATGAGCAGTTCTTC.

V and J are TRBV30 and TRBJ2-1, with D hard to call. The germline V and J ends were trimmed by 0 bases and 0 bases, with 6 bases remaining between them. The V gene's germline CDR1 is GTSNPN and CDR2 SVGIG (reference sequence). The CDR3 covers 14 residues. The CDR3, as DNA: TGTGCCTGGAGTGTTCACAGCTCCTACAATGAGCAGTTCTTC. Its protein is CAWSVHSSYNEQFF.

As DNA, the CDR3 is TGCAGCGTTGTAGGGACCCACGAGCAGTACTTC. Translation gives CSVVGTHEQYF. This chain uses TRBV29-1 with TRBJ2-7; tentatively, D is TRBD1 or TRBD2 (5 bases each). The CDR3 sequence is 11 residues long. Between the trimmed V and J ends, which lost 4 bases and 5 bases, there was a span of 9 bases. CDR1 and CDR2 from the germline V gene are SQVTM and ANQGSEA.

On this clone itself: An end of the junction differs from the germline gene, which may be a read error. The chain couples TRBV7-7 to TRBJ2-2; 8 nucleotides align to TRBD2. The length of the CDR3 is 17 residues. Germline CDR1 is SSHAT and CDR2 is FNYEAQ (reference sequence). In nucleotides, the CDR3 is TGTGCTAGCAGCTTAGTACTGAGCGGGAGAGGCACCGGGGAGCTGTTTTTT. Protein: CASSLVLSGRGTGELFF. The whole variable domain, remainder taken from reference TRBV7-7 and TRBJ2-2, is GAGVSQSPRYKVTKRGQDVTLRCDPISSHATLYWYQQALGQGPEFLTYFNYEAQPDKSGLPSDRFSAERPEGSISTLTIQRTEQRDSAMYRCASSLVLSGRGTGELFFGEGSRLTVL.

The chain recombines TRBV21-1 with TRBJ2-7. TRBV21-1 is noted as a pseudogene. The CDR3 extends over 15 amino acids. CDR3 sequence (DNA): TGTGCCAGCAGCAAAGCGGAAGCCCTCTCCTACGAGCAGTACTTC. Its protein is CASSKAEALSYEQYF.

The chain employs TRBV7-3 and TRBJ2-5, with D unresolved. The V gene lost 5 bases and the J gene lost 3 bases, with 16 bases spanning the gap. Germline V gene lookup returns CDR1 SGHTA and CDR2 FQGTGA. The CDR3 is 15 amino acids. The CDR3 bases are TGTGCCAGCAGCCGGTGGGGAATTAAAGAAGAGACCCAGTACTTC. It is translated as CASSRWGIKEETQYF.